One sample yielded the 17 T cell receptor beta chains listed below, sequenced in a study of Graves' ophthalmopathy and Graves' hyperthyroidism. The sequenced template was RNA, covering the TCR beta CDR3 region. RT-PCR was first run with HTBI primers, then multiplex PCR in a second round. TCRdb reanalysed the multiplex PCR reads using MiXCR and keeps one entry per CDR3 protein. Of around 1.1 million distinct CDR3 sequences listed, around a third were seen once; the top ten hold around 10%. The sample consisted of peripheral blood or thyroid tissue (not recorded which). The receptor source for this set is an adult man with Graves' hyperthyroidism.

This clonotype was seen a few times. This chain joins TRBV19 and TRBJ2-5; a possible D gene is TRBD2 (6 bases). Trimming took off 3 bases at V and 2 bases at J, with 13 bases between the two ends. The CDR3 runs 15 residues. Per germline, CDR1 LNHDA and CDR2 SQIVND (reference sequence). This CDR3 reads CASSIGGRFQETQYF. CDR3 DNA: TGTGCCAGTAGTATCGGGGGACGGTTTCAAGAGACCCAGTACTTC.

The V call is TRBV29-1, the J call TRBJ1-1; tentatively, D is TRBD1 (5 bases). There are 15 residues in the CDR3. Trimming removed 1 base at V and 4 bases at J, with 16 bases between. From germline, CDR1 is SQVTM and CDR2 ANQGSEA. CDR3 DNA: TGCAGCGTTGAAGGGGTGTCAGGGCGTACCACTGAAGCTTTCTTT. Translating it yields CSVEGVSGRTTEAFF.

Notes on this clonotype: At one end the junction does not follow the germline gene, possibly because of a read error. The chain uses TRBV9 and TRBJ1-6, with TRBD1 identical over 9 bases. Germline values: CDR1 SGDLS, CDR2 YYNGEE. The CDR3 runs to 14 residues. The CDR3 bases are TGTGCCAGAAGCGTAGACAGGGGGAATTCACCCCTCCACTTT. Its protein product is CARSVDRGNSPLHF.

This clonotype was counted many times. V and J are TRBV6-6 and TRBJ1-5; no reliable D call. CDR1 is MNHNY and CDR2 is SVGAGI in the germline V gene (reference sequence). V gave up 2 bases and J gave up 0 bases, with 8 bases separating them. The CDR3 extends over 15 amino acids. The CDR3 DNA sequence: TGTGCCAGCAGTTACAGTCTCAATAGCAATCAGCCCCAGCATTTT. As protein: CASSYSLNSNQPQHF.

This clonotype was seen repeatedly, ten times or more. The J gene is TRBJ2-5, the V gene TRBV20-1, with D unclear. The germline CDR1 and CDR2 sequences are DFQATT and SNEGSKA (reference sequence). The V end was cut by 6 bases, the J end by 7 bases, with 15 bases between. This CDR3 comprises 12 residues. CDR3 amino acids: CSAKRGLGTQYF. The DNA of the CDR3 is TGCAGTGCCAAGAGAGGTCTTGGGACCCAGTACTTC.

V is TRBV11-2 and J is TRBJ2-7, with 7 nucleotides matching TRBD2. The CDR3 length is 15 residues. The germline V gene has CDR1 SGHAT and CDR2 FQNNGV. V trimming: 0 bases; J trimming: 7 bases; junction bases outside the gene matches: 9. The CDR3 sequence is CASSLEGGDLEEQYF. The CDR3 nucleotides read TGTGCCAGCAGCTTAGAGGGGGGGGATTTGGAAGAGCAGTACTTC.

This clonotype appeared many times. The CDR3 region has the DNA TGCAGTGCTACACTAGACAGGAGCTATGGCTACACCTTC. This gives the protein CSATLDRSYGYTF. The chain combines TRBV20-1 with TRBJ1-2, with D perhaps matching TRBD1 (6 bases). CDR3 length: 13 amino acids. CDR1 is DFQATT, CDR2 SNEGSKA, per germline (reference sequence). The V end was cut by 4 bases, the J end by 4 bases, with 13 bases between.

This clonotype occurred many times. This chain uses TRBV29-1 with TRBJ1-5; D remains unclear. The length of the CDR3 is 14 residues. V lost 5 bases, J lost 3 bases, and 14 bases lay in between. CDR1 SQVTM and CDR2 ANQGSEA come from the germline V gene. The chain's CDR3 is CSVSLGTHNQPQHF. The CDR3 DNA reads TGCAGCGTTAGCCTAGGCACCCACAATCAGCCCCAGCATTTT.

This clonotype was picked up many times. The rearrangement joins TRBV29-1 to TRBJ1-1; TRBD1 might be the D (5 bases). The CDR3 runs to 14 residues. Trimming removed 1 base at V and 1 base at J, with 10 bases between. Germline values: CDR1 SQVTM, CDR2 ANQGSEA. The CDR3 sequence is CSVEGRDGNTEAFF. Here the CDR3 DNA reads TGCAGCGTTGAAGGCCGGGACGGGAACACTGAAGCTTTCTTT. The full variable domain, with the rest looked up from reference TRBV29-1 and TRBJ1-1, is SAVISQKPSRDICQRGTSLTIQCQVDSQVTMMFWYRQQPGQSLTLIATANQGSEATYESGFVIDKFPISRPNLTFSTLTVSNMSPEDSSIYLCSVEGRDGNTEAFFGQGTRLTVV.

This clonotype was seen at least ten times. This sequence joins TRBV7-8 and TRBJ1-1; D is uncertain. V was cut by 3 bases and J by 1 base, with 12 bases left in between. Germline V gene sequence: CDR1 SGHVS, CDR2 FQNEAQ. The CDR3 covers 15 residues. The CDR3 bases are TGTGCCAGCAGCTTGATCCCCCGGGAGAACACTGAAGCTTTCTTT. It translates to CASSLIPRENTEAFF.

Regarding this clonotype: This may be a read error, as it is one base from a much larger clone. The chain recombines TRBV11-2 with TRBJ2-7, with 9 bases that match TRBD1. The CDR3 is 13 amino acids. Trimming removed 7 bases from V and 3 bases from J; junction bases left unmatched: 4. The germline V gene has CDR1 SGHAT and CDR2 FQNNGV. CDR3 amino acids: CASNRGQGYEQYF. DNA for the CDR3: TGTGCCAGCAACCGGGGACAGGGCTACGAGCAGTACTTC.

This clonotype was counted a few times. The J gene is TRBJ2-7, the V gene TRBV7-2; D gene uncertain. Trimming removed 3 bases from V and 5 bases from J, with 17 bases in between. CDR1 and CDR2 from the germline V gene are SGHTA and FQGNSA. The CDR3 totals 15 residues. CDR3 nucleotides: TGTGCCAGCAGCTTTGGGCGGAATATTTCCCACGAGCAGTACTTC. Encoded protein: CASSFGRNISHEQYF.

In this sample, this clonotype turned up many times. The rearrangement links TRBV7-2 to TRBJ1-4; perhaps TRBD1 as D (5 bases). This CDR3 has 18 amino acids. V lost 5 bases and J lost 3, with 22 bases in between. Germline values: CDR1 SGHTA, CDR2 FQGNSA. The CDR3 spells CASSLRIPAGRANEKLFF. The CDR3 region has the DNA TGTGCCAGCAGCCTAAGGATTCCGGCAGGGCGTGCTAATGAAAAACTGTTTTTT. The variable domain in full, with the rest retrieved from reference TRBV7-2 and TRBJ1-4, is GAGVSQSPSNKVTEKGKDVELRCDPISGHTALYWYRQSLGQGLEFLIYFQGNSAPDKSGLPSDRFSAERTGGSVSTLTIQRTQQEDSAVYLCASSLRIPAGRANEKLFFGSGTQLSVL.

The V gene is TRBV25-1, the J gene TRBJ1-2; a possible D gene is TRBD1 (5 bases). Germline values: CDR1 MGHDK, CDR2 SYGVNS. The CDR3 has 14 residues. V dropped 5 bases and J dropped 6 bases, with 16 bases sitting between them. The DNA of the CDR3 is TGTGCCAGCAGTCCAAGACGAACGGGGCATGGCTACACCTTC. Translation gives CASSPRRTGHGYTF.

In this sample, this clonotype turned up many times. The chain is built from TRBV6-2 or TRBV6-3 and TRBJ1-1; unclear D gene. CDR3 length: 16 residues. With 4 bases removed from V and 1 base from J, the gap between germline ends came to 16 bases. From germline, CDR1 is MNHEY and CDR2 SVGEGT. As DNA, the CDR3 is TGTGCCAGCAGTTTACATCTTGGCCGAACGAACACTGAAGCTTTCTTT. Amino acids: CASSLHLGRTNTEAFF.

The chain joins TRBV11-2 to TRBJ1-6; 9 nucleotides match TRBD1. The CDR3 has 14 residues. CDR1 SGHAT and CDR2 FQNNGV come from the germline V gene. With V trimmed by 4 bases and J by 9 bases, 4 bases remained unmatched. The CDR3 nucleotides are TGTGCCAGCAGCTGGGACAGGGAGATTTCACCCCTCCACTTT. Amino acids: CASSWDREISPLHF.

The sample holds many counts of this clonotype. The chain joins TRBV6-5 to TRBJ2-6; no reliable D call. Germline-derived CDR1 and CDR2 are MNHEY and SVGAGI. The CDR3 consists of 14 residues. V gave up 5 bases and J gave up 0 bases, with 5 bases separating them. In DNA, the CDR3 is TGTGCCAGCAGTCACTACTCTGGGGCCAACGTCCTGACTTTC. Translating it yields CASSHYSGANVLTF.